The 13 T cell receptor beta chains presented below share a single source sample, sequenced in a study of T cells in Graves' hyperthyroidism and ophthalmopathy. RNA transcripts yielded amplified TCR beta CDR3 regions. TCR CDR3 underwent first-round RT-PCR with the HTBI primer set. TCRdb reanalysed the multiplex PCR reads using MiXCR and keeps one entry per CDR3 protein. The table lists 600,000 to 650,000 distinct CDR3 sequences, roughly 17% of them singletons. The sample comprised blood. These receptors all stem from a woman aged 25 to 39 with Graves' hyperthyroidism.

This clonotype has a handful of counts. The chain has TRBV11-1 and TRBJ2-7; D unclear. Per germline, CDR1 SGHAT and CDR2 FQDESV (reference sequence). V lost 0 bases and J 3 bases, leaving 9 bases between the germline ends. The CDR3 length is 14 residues. CDR3 in DNA: TGTGCCAGCAGCTTAGCGGCCGAGGTCTACGAGCAGTACTTC. Protein sequence: CASSLAAEVYEQYF.

The chain couples TRBV12-3 or TRBV12-4 to TRBJ2-1, with 9 bases aligning to TRBD2. There are 13 residues in the CDR3. V shed 4 bases, J shed 9 bases, and the junction held 4 bases outside the gene matches. The CDR3, as DNA: TGTGCCAGCAGTTCCTTAGCGGGAGTTGAGCAGTTCTTC. This codes for CASSSLAGVEQFF.

This clonotype was seen many times. The chain joins TRBV5-1 to TRBJ2-2; D is undetermined. CDR1 and CDR2 from the germline V gene are SGHRS and YFSETQ. CDR3 length: 15 residues. Deletions cut 2 bases from V and 1 base from J, with 9 bases between. In DNA form, the CDR3 reads TGCGCCAGCAGCTTCGGGCATGTGAACACCGGGGAGCTGTTTTTT. Protein: CASSFGHVNTGELFF.

This chain joins TRBV20-1 and TRBJ2-1, with a possible D match to TRBD2 (7 bases). CDR3 length: 15 residues. V was shortened by 3 bases and J by 12 bases, with 24 bases between the two germline ends. CDR1 is DFQATT, CDR2 SNEGSKA, per germline (reference sequence). The CDR3 DNA sequence: TGCAGTGCTAGTTATTTTCAGGGGTCGGGAGGCTGGCAGTTCTTC. Its translation is CSASYFQGSGGWQFF.

Of note for this clonotype: A much bigger clone sits one base away, suggesting this may be a read error. The chain has TRBV13 and TRBJ2-1; 10 bases fit TRBD2. TRBJ2-7 matches the DNA end more closely, so the J call is doubtful. Germline loops: CDR1 PRHDT, CDR2 FYEKMQ (reference sequence). The length of the CDR3 is 18 residues. The CDR3 nucleotides read TGTGCCAGCAGCGAGGTAGCGGGAGGTACCCTCTCCTACAATGAGCAGTACTTC. Its protein product is CASSEVAGGTLSYNEQYF.

This chain uses TRBV20-1 with TRBJ1-2, with D perhaps matching TRBD1 (5 bases). The CDR3 spans 15 residues. The V gene's germline CDR1 is DFQATT and CDR2 SNEGSKA (reference sequence). Trimming took off 0 bases at V and 4 bases at J, with 15 bases between the two ends. CDR3: CSARDEQRGSYGYTF. The CDR3 DNA reads as TGCAGTGCTAGAGATGAGCAGAGGGGATCCTATGGCTACACCTTC.

The rearrangement uses TRBV6-2 or TRBV6-3 and TRBJ2-5, with 8 bases matching TRBD1. The germline gives CDR1 MNHEY, CDR2 SVGEGT. This CDR3 has 14 residues. The trim removed 5 bases at V and 5 bases at J, leaving 7 bases unmatched. CDR3 loop: CASSRQGRRETQYF. In nucleotides, the CDR3 is TGTGCCAGCAGTCGACAGGGGAGAAGGGAGACCCAGTACTTC.

At least ten counts were recorded for this clonotype. The gene calls are TRBV20-1 and TRBJ2-3; possibly TRBD1 for D (5 bases). CDR3 length: 15 amino acids. CDR1 and CDR2 from the germline V gene are DFQATT and SNEGSKA (reference sequence). V was cut by 1 base and J by 0 bases, with 11 bases left in between. CDR3: CSARVVQDSTDTQYF. In nucleotides, the CDR3 is TGCAGTGCTAGAGTTGTACAGGATAGCACAGATACGCAGTATTTT.

This clonotype has just a few counts. This sequence joins TRBV7-2 and TRBJ2-2, with D uncertain. This CDR3 comprises 17 residues. From germline, CDR1 is SGHTA and CDR2 FQGNSA. The germline V and J ends were trimmed by 7 bases and 0 bases, with 18 bases remaining between them. Here the CDR3 DNA reads TGTGCCAGCACCCAGAGAACCTCTACCGCGAACACCGGGGAGCTGTTTTTT. It encodes CASTQRTSTANTGELFF.

There are many counts of this clonotype. The chain is built from TRBV5-1 and TRBJ1-2; D not resolved. CDR1 and CDR2 (germline): SGHRS, YFSETQ. The CDR3 is 14 amino acids. The V end lost 3 bases, the J end lost 3 bases, and 12 bases lay between the germline ends. The CDR3 DNA reads as TGCGCCAGCAGCTCCGGGCCAGGAGACTATGGCTACACCTTC. It specifies CASSSGPGDYGYTF. Based on the CDR3 plus reference TRBV5-1 and TRBJ1-2, the full variable domain is KAGVTQTPRYLIKTRGQQVTLSCSPISGHRSVSWYQQTPGQGLQFLFEYFSETQRNKGNFPGRFSGRQFSNSRSEMNVSTLELGDSALYLCASSSGPGDYGYTFGSGTRLTVV.

This clonotype was observed at least ten times. V and J are TRBV30 and TRBJ1-5; D remains unclear. Germline V lookup: CDR1 GTSNPN, CDR2 SVGIG (reference sequence). Trimming stripped 2 bases from V and 3 bases from J, with 11 bases between. The CDR3 spans 14 residues. DNA for the CDR3: TGTGCCTGGAGTTACCGGGGTAACAATCAGCCCCAGCATTTT. Translating it yields CAWSYRGNNQPQHF. Full variable domain (remainder filled in from reference TRBV30 and TRBJ1-5): SQTIHQWPATLVQPVGSPLSLECTVEGTSNPNLYWYRQAAGRGLQLLFYSVGIGQISSEVPQNLSASRPQDRQFILSSKKLLLSDSGFYLCAWSYRGNNQPQHFGDGTRLSIL.

The gene calls are TRBV18 and TRBJ2-3, with D perhaps TRBD2 (6 bases). Germline values: CDR1 KGHSH, CDR2 LQKENI. The V and J ends lost 3 bases and 1 base respectively, with 17 bases between them. The CDR3 runs 17 residues. The CDR3 loop is CASSPIRDSHGTDTQYF. Written as DNA, the CDR3 is TGTGCCAGCTCACCTATCCGGGACTCCCACGGCACAGATACGCAGTATTTT.

This clonotype was counted many times. V and J are TRBV7-2 and TRBJ2-3, with a weak D call TRBD1 (6 bases). This CDR3 contains 15 residues. Germline V lookup: CDR1 SGHTA, CDR2 FQGNSA. V lost 1 base and J 4 bases, leaving 12 bases between the germline ends. The chain's CDR3 is CASSLGLQGADTQYF. CDR3 bases: TGTGCCAGCAGCTTAGGGTTACAGGGAGCAGATACGCAGTATTTT.